This T cell receptor (beta chain) stems from a study of human T cells and chemical hapten exposure (dated by TCRdb to about 2021). With regard to the full study: For sensitization, 2% DPC in acetone was applied to a 2 cm by 2 cm area of upper inner arm skin. Weekly therapeutic DPC doses were additionally applied to the scalp of patients throughout the approximately 25-week study period. Patch tests used Finn chambers with 0.01% DPC on the upper back, scored after 6 days by International Contact Dermatitis Research Group standards. The mostly female patient cohort included alopecia areata with under or over 50% scalp involvement, alopecia totalis and alopecia universalis. Peripheral blood TCR repertoire changes were tracked in vivo in alopecia patients during primary and secondary sensitization to the hapten diphenylcyclopropenone (DPC). Libraries were pooled for sequencing, and per-sample TCR yields varied mainly because of small differences in library volumes within the pool. Blood for TCR sequencing was provided by twenty-nine alopecia patients at one to four time points (pre-sensitization, 2, 6 and 24 weeks). Patient blood was sampled pre-sensitization (week 0) and at 2, 6 and about 24 weeks after DPC sensitization.

Study-wide conclusions, independent of this receptor: Patch test score was positively correlated with the number of PT1 expanded TCRs, with significance at thresholds 8, 16 and 32 but not at 4. Repeated subsampling changed both the strength of the expansion versus patch-test correlation and the threshold at which that correlation became significant. DPC sensitization did not change the number of TCRs with a frequency above 1 in 1000, and there was no evidence of changes in global repertoire structure. Because all patients had alopecia, a presumed autoimmune disease, the immune response of the patients might differ from that of healthy individuals. Compared with pre-sensitization or healthy control sets, expanded TCRs formed significantly more large CDR3 similarity clusters, which is consistent with antigen-driven responses.

The library was generated by RACE. Sequencing was performed on a NextSeq 500. Library preparation attached unique molecular identifiers to individual cDNA molecules for quantitative, reproducible TCR counting. Each blood RNA sample was used to sequence both TCR alpha and TCR beta chains. Concerning the study's data processing: A median of roughly 99,000 TCRs per sample was observed, with a range of 23,224 to 690,600. V, J and CDR3 annotation of the TCR reads was carried out using the Decombinator software suite. For the PS versus PT1 abundance plots, all samples were subsampled to the same number of TCRs (28,000). Expanded TCRs were defined as absent before sensitization and observed at least eight times at the 2-week time point. TCRdb reprocessed the public reads (quality trimming at Q25 with fastp, clone calling with MiXCR) and kept in-frame beta chains. Here each entry gathers all rows of one CDR3 protein and keeps the most common genes and DNA. It is TCRdb's table, rather than the study itself, that gives the V and J calls and clone size. The sample table contains over 100,000 distinct CDR3 sequences; only one count was recorded for 9.2% of them. Approximately 2.8% of the sample goes to the ten largest clones.

This clonotype was seen many times. Its antigen specificity is not known. Base quality data are lacking; no much larger clone is found one base away. The intended sense of this specimen's time point label: patch test 2, 6 weeks after DPC sensitization. The treatment or condition label corresponds to: therapeutic diphenylcyclopropenone sensitization with weekly scalp DPC. Blood at each patch-test visit was drawn before the patch test was applied. To be eligible, patients had to be aged 18 to 70, diagnosed with alopecia and judged suitable for DPC therapy, while pregnant patients were excluded. Total RNA was extracted from unfractionated whole blood collected in Tempus Blood RNA tubes. The TCR originated in a middle-aged woman with alopecia areata. Some clones in this sample may be carry-over from other donors' samples. The material was whole blood, obtained in connection with sensitization to the hapten diphenylcyclopropenone (DPC).

The CDR3 protein: CASSQAYEQYF. In nucleotide form, the sequence is TGTGCCAGCAGCCAGGCCTACGAGCAGTACTTC. The chain employs TRBV7-9 and TRBJ2-7; there is no confident call for the D gene. V sheds 5 bases and J sheds 2 bases, leaving 4 bases between their ends. CDR1 SEHNR and CDR2 FQNEAQ were looked up in the germline V gene (reference sequence). The CDR3 runs 11 residues from the cysteine to the phenylalanine. Only the CDR3 portion is preserved as DNA: 33 bases, with reading frame beginning at the first base.